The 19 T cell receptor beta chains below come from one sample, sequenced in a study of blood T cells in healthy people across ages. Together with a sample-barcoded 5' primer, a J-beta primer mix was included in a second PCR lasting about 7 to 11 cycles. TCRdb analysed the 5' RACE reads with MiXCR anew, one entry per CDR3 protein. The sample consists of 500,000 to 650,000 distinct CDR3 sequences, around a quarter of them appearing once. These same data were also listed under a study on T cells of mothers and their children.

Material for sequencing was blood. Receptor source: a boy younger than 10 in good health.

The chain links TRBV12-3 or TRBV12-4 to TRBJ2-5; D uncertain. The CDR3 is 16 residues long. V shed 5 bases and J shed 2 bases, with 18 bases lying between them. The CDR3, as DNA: TGTGCCAGCAGTCCACCGACCCGAACGGCGCAAGAGACCCAGTACTTC. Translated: CASSPPTRTAQETQYF.

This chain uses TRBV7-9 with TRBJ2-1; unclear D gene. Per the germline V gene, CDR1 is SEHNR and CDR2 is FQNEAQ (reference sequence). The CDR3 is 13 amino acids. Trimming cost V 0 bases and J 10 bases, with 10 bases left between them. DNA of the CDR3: TGTGCCAGCAGCTTAGCGCCGTTTGAAGAGCAGTTCTTC. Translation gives CASSLAPFEEQFF.

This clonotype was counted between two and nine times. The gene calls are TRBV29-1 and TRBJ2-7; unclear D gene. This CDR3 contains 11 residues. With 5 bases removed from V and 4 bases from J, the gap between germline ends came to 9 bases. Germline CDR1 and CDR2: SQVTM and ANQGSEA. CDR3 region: CSVLGIYEQYF. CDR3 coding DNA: TGCAGCGTTTTAGGGATTTACGAGCAGTACTTC.

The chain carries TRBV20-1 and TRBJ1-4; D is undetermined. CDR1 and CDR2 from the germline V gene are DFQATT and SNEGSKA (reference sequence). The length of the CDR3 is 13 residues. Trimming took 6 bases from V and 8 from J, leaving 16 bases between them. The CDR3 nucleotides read TGCAGTGCAGACCTGGGGTCATCGGAAAAACTGTTTTTT. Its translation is CSADLGSSEKLFF.

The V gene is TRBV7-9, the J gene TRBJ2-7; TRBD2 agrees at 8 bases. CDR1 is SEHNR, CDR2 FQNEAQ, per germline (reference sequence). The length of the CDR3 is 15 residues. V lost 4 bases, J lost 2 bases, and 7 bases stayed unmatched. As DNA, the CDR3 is TGTGCCAGCAGCTCACTTAGCGGGGACCCCTACGAGCAGTACTTC. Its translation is CASSSLSGDPYEQYF.

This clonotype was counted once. As DNA, the CDR3 is TGCAGTGCTAGCCTCGGGGGGCAGGACACTGAAGCTTTCTTT. It yields the protein CSASLGGQDTEAFF. The chain recombines TRBV20-1 with TRBJ1-1, with D possibly being TRBD1 (6 bases). This CDR3 region has 14 residues. The germline V gene encodes CDR1 DFQATT and CDR2 SNEGSKA (reference sequence). V was cut by 3 bases and J by 3 bases, with 14 bases left in between.

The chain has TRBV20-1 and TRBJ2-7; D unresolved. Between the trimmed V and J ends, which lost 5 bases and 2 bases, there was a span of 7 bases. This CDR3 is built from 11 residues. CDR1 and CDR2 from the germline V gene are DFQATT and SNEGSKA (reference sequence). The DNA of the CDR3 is TGCAGTGCTGGCCTAGCCTACGAGCAGTACTTC. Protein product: CSAGLAYEQYF.

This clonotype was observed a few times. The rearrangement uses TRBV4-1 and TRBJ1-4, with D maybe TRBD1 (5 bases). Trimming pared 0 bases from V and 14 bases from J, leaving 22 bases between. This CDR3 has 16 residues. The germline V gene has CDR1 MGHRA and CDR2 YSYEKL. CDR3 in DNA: TGCGCCAGCAGCCAAGATGTGGATTTCATGCCGGGGGGGCTGTTTTTT. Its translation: CASSQDVDFMPGGLFF.

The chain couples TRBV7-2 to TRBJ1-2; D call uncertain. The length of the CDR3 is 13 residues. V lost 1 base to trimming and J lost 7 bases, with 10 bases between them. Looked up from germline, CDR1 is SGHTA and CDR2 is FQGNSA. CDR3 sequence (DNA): TGTGCCAGCAGCTTAGGTGGGGATGTTGGCTACACCTTC. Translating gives CASSLGGDVGYTF. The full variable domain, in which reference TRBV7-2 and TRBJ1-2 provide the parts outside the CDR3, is GAGVSQSPSNKVTEKGKDVELRCDPISGHTALYWYRQSLGQGLEFLIYFQGNSAPDKSGLPSDRFSAERTGGSVSTLTIQRTQQEDSAVYLCASSLGGDVGYTFGSGTRLTVV.

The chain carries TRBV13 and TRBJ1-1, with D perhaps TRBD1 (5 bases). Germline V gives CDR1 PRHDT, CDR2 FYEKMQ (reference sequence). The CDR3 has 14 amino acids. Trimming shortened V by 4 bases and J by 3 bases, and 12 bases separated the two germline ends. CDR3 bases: TGTGCCAGCAGCTACGAACAGGCCCACACTGAAGCTTTCTTT. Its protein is CASSYEQAHTEAFF.

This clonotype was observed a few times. This CDR3 reads CAAGLAGVRGETQYF. The CDR3 nucleotides are TGTGCCGCAGGGTTAGCGGGAGTTCGGGGAGAGACCCAGTACTTC. The chain is built from TRBV7-2 and TRBJ2-5; 9 bases align to TRBD2. This CDR3 region has 15 residues. Germline-derived CDR1 and CDR2 are SGHTA and FQGNSA. V trimming: 11 bases; J trimming: 4 bases; junction bases outside the gene matches: 14.

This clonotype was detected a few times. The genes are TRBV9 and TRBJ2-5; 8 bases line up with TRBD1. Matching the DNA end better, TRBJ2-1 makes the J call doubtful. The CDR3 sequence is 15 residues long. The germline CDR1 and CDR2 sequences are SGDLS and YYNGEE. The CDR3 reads CASSVEPGGRDEQFF. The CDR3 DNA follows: TGTGCCAGCAGCGTAGAGCCAGGGGGCAGGGATGAGCAGTTCTTC.

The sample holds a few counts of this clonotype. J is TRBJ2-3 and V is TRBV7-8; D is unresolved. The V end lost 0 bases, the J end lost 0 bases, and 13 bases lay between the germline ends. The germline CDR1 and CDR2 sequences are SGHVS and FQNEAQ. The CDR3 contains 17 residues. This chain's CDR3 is CASSLAFPMGSTDTQYF. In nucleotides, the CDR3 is TGTGCCAGCAGCTTAGCATTTCCTATGGGGAGCACAGATACGCAGTATTTT.

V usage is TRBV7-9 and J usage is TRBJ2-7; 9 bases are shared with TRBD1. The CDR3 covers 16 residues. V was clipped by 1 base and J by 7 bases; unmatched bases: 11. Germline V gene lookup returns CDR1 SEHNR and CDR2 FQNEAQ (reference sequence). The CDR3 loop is CASSLGPGQGSGEQYF. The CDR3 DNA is TGTGCCAGCAGCTTAGGACCGGGACAGGGCTCGGGAGAGCAGTACTTC.

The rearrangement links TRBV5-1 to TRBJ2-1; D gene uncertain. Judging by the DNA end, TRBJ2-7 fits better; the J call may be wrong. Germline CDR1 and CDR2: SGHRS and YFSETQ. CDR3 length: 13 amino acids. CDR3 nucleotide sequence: TGCGCCAGCAGCTTCAGGAGTTCCGACGAGCAGTACTTC. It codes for CASSFRSSDEQYF.

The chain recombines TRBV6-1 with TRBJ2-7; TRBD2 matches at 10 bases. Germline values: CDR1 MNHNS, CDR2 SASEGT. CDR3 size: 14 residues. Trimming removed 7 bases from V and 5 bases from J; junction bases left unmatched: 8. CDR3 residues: CASIIAGGMDEQYF. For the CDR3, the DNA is TGTGCCAGCATAATAGCGGGAGGTATGGACGAGCAGTACTTC.

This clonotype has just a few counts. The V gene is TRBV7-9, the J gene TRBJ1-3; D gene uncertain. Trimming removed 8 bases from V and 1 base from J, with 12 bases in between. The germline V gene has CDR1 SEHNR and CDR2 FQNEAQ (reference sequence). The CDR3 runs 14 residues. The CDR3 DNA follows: TGTGCCAGCGAGAGGGAGGCGTCTGGAAACACCATATATTTT. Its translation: CASEREASGNTIYF.

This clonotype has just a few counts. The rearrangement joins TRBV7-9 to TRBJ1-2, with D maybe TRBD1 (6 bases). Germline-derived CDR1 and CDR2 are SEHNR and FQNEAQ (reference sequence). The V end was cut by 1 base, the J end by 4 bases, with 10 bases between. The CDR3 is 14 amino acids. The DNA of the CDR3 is TGTGCCAGCAGCTTAGAGGGGGGACCCTATGGCTACACCTTC. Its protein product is CASSLEGGPYGYTF.

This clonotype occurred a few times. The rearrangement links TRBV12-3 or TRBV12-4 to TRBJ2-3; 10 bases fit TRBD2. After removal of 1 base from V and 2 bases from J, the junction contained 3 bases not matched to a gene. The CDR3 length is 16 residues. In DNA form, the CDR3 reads TGTGCCAGCAGTTTAGGCGGGACTAGCGCCACAGATACGCAGTATTTT. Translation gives CASSLGGTSATDTQYF.